The 13 T cell receptor beta chains given below trace back to one sample, sequenced in a study of blood T cell repertoires in COVID-19. Libraries were prepared by immunoSEQ multiplex PCR; TCRdb keeps only in-frame clonotypes and omits some of them. The sample includes 8,500 to 13,000 clones, less than 90% of them seen just once. Sequences were obtained from peripheral blood. The receptors stem from a human donor in a cohort sampled during active COVID-19.

V gene TRBV7-9 combines with J gene TRBJ2-3; the D is unclear. The CDR3 is made up of 11 amino acids. V lost 8 bases and J 5 bases, leaving 8 bases between the germline ends. The germline V gene encodes CDR1 SEHNR and CDR2 FQNEAQ (reference sequence). CDR3 DNA sequence: TGTGCCAGCCCCTCGTTAGATACGCAGTATTTT. Encoded protein: CASPSLDTQYF.

This chain joins TRBV7-9 and TRBJ2-2, with D perhaps TRBD1 (6 bases). CDR3 length equals 17 residues. The V end lost 5 bases, the J end lost 4 bases, and 20 bases lay between the germline ends. Per the germline V gene, CDR1 is SEHNR and CDR2 is FQNEAQ (reference sequence). CDR3 nucleotides: TGTGCCAGCAGCCAACGGGACACTCAAAGAAGCACCGGGGAGCTGTTTTTT. It is translated as CASSQRDTQRSTGELFF.

The chain employs TRBV3-1 (or the pseudogene TRBV3-2) and TRBJ2-6; D is uncertain. Trimming pared 4 bases from V and 3 bases from J, leaving 10 bases between. There are 15 residues in the CDR3. The germline gives CDR1 LGHDT, CDR2 YNNKEL (reference sequence). Written as DNA, the CDR3 is TGTGCCAGCAGCCCTAATCGGGTTGGGGCCAACGTCCTGACTTTC. Its translation is CASSPNRVGANVLTF.

The chain has TRBV19 and TRBJ2-7; tentatively, D is TRBD1 (5 bases). The length of the CDR3 is 13 residues. The V gene's germline CDR1 is LNHDA and CDR2 SQIVND (reference sequence). Trimming removed 4 bases from V and 5 bases from J, with 12 bases in between. The CDR3 spells CASSSRGSNEQYF. The CDR3 DNA reads TGTGCCAGTAGTAGTAGGGGATCAAACGAGCAGTACTTC.

Within the sample, this clone is large (0.1 to 1%). The CDR3 is CASSLSAGTLTYEQYF. Here the CDR3 DNA reads TGTGCCAGCAGTTTATCGGCAGGGACTCTCACCTACGAGCAGTACTTC. The chain joins TRBV27 to TRBJ2-7, with TRBD2 as a possible D gene (6 bases). The CDR3 spans 16 residues. The germline CDR1 and CDR2 sequences are MNHEY and SMNVEV (reference sequence). The germline V and J ends were trimmed by 0 bases and 2 bases, with 14 bases remaining between them.

The chain uses TRBV19 and TRBJ1-1; D might be TRBD1 (6 bases). Germline-derived CDR1 and CDR2 are LNHDA and SQIVND (reference sequence). The germline V and J ends were trimmed by 1 base and 1 base, with 7 bases remaining between them. The CDR3 loop spans 14 amino acids. The CDR3 DNA sequence: TGTGCCAGTAGTATAGGAGGGGGGAACACTGAAGCTTTCTTT. Residues: CASSIGGGNTEAFF.

Only a few counts were recorded for this clone. DNA for the CDR3: TGTGCCAGCAGCCAGGACCTGTGGGGGGGCGGTGGCTACACCTTC. Translation gives CASSQDLWGGGGYTF. The J gene is TRBJ1-2, the V gene TRBV4-2, with a possible D match to TRBD1 (6 bases). CDR3 length equals 15 residues. Trimming shortened V by 3 bases and J by 7 bases, and 18 bases separated the two germline ends. Germline CDR1 and CDR2: LGHNA and YNFKEQ.

The chain couples TRBV3-1 (or the pseudogene TRBV3-2) to TRBJ2-1; D possibly corresponds to TRBD2 (6 bases). With 1 base removed from V and 0 bases from J, the gap between germline ends came to 10 bases. The CDR3 totals 16 residues. CDR1 LGHDT and CDR2 YNNKEL come from the germline V gene (reference sequence). Here the CDR3 reads CASSQASASSYNEQFF. The CDR3 DNA follows: TGTGCCAGCAGCCAAGCTAGCGCCAGCTCCTACAATGAGCAGTTCTTC.

The chain couples TRBV5-6 to TRBJ1-6; TRBD1 aligns across 11 bases. Trimming cost V 4 bases and J 7 bases; bases outside gene matches: 4. The CDR3 length is 15 residues. Germline values: CDR1 SGHDT, CDR2 YYEEEE. For the CDR3, the DNA is TGTGCCAGCAGCCCTCGGGACAGGGGGAATTCACCCCTCCACTTT. Its translation is CASSPRDRGNSPLHF.

The chain has TRBV5-6 and TRBJ2-1; TRBD1 might be the D (6 bases). The CDR3 loop spans 15 amino acids. Germline loops: CDR1 SGHDT, CDR2 YYEEEE. V lost 4 bases and J 2 bases, leaving 13 bases between the germline ends. CDR3 loop: CASSPERTAYNEQFF. DNA of the CDR3: TGTGCCAGCAGCCCGGAGAGGACAGCCTACAATGAGCAGTTCTTC.

This clone was counted a few times. The J gene is TRBJ1-2, the V gene TRBV28, with a weak D call TRBD1 (5 bases). V gave up 1 base and J gave up 6 bases, with 6 bases separating them. Germline V gene lookup returns CDR1 MDHEN and CDR2 SYDVKM. This CDR3 is 12 amino acids long. DNA of the CDR3: TGTGCCAGCAGTTTATTAGGGGATGGCTACACCTTC. This sequence encodes CASSLLGDGYTF.

V gene TRBV28 combines with J gene TRBJ2-3; D is perhaps TRBD1 (6 bases). This CDR3 is built from 17 residues. With 1 base removed from V and 4 bases from J, the gap between germline ends came to 18 bases. Germline V gives CDR1 MDHEN, CDR2 SYDVKM. The CDR3 here is CASSLFQGLAKADTQYF. The CDR3 nucleotides read TGTGCCAGCAGTTTATTTCAGGGGTTGGCTAAGGCAGATACGCAGTATTTT.

The DNA for the CDR3 is TGCGCCAGCAGTGAACAGTCATTACGGGGGGGTACGCCCCAGCATTTT. Translating gives CASSEQSLRGGTPQHF. V is TRBV10-1 and J is TRBJ1-5; TRBD1 might be the D (5 bases). V dropped 3 bases and J dropped 9 bases, with 21 bases sitting between them. The length of the CDR3 is 16 residues. Germline loops: CDR1 WNHNN, CDR2 SYGVQD (reference sequence).